The 3 T cell receptor beta chains reported below all come from one sample, sequenced in a study of blood T cell repertoires in COVID-19. Libraries were prepared by immunoSEQ multiplex PCR; TCRdb keeps only in-frame clonotypes and omits some of them. The table shows about 160,000 clones, with about 93% occurring only once. The material sequenced was peripheral blood. The receptors stem from a woman between 45 and 65 years old with acute or convalescent COVID-19.

The V and J genes are TRBV28 and TRBJ1-1; no clear D. Trimming removed 3 bases from V and 0 bases from J, with 11 bases in between. The CDR3 is 15 residues long. Germline V gene data show CDR1 as MDHEN and CDR2 as SYDVKM. The DNA for the CDR3 is TGTGCCAGCAGTTTTCAGGTGATCCTGAACACTGAAGCTTTCTTT. Translating gives CASSFQVILNTEAFF.

V and J are TRBV9 and TRBJ1-5, with D maybe TRBD1 (6 bases). The germline V gene has CDR1 SGDLS and CDR2 YYNGEE. This CDR3 has 14 residues. V was trimmed by 4 bases and J by 6 bases, leaving 14 bases between them. The CDR3 loop is CASSSSGGIQPQHF. The CDR3, as DNA: TGTGCCAGCAGCAGTAGTGGGGGCATTCAGCCCCAGCATTTT.

This clone was observed a single time. This sequence joins TRBV11-2 and TRBJ2-3; 8 positions match TRBD2. This CDR3 comprises 17 residues. After removal of 3 bases from V and 2 bases from J, the junction contained 10 bases not matched to a gene. Germline values: CDR1 SGHAT, CDR2 FQNNGV. The CDR3 region is CASSFPREAGDTDTQYF. The CDR3 coding sequence is TGTGCCAGCAGCTTCCCCCGGGAAGCGGGGGACACAGATACGCAGTATTTT.